The clone carrying this T cell receptor beta chain was detected only a few times. Antigen: not known. Unmatched junction bases numbered 14, after V lost 10 bases and J lost 11 bases. This CDR3 is 13 amino acids long. Germline values: CDR1 MNHEY, CDR2 SMNVEV (reference sequence). This record belongs to a study of CD8+ T cells in alopecia areata. Study overall: Twice daily, treated patients received 5 to 10 mg of oral tofacitinib. Study-wide results and caveats: Compared with mice, patients displayed less clear TCR sharing, possibly for HLA-related reasons. Normal scalp showed lower clonality than lesional scalp, especially alopecia totalis/universalis.

Extraction and reverse transcription of RNA yielded cDNA as the sequencing template. Clones were read by immunoSEQ multiplex PCR, and TCRdb kept only the in-frame ones, dropping some. The data contain approximately 180,000 clones, over 55% of them seen just once; the ten biggest clones take up around 1.6%. The investigators collected lesional scalp punch biopsies and peripheral blood from alopecia areata patients. The rearrangement links TRBV27 to TRBJ2-7; TRBD1 aligns across 10 bases. The sample was CD4+ T cells sorted from blood, taken at week 0. This sequence was found in a human donor with alopecia areata. The CDR3 DNA sequence: TGTGCCACCGCGACAGGGGGCGCGGTAAGAGAGTACTTC. It encodes CATATGGAVREYF.